This T cell receptor beta chain was observed in a study of T cell responses to AZD1222 COVID-19 vaccine. Notes on the study in general: Only five or six individuals given AZD1222 were seropositive at baseline. Clonal diversity may have been underestimated in mostly white British donors. Repertoire collection took place solely once the T cell response had peaked. A rise in Spike-specific TCR breadth and depth followed two AZD1222 doses.

Concerning this clone itself: The target antigen is unknown.

Some clones are missing from TCRdb's copy, which holds only in-frame ones; the method was immunoSEQ multiplex PCR. The sample has 94,000 or so clones, 80% to 90% seen once. V was clipped by 0 bases and J by 10 bases, with 16 bases between them. CDR3 size: 14 residues. In germline, CDR1 is SGHRS, CDR2 YFSETQ. This TCR was recovered from an adult in good health. This specimen was peripheral blood, taken on day 0 of AZD1222 vaccination. The chain joins TRBV5-1 to TRBJ1-1; D perhaps matches TRBD1 (5 bases). Here the CDR3 DNA reads TGCGCCAGCAGCTTGGAAGGTTCGGGGGAAGGAGCTTTCTTT. Its protein is CASSLEGSGEGAFF.